The clone carrying this T cell receptor beta chain was recorded many times. This sample was taken from a study of Graves' ophthalmopathy and Graves' hyperthyroidism. 10 ml of fresh blood yielded the PBMCs by density gradient. As the template, RNA transcripts were used to amplify TCR beta CDR3 regions. HTBI-primed first-round RT-PCR preceded second-round multiplex PCR. TCRdb fed the multiplex PCR reads into MiXCR, producing one record per CDR3 protein. The data show approximately 410,000 distinct CDR3 sequences, 15% seen once. This receptor was identified in a woman in her late teens or twenties with stable Graves' hyperthyroidism. Input material: peripheral blood.

Here the CDR3 reads CASSLTRGRFGLETQYF. The CDR3 region has the DNA TGTGCCAGCAGCTTAACTAGGGGGCGCTTTGGCTTGGAGACCCAGTACTTC. The chain is built from TRBV12-3 or TRBV12-4 and TRBJ2-5, with TRBD1 matching 7 bases. The CDR3 covers 17 residues. Germline trimming cut 6 bases from V and 5 bases from J; bases unmatched to any gene: 18.